Below are 9 T cell receptor beta chains sequenced from a single sample in a study of T cell responses to AZD1222 COVID-19 vaccine. The protocol was immunoSEQ multiplex PCR, while the TCRdb copy is restricted to in-frame clones and leaves out a portion. The data contain 150,000 or so clones, about 92% of them singletons. This material consisted of peripheral blood, taken on day 0 of AZD1222 vaccination. The origin of the receptors is an adult in good health.

This rearrangement joins TRBV5-1 to TRBJ1-1; 7 nucleotides match TRBD1. The V gene end was trimmed by 0 bases and the J gene end by 3 bases; junction bases not matched to a gene: 2. This CDR3 spans 14 amino acids. Looked up from germline, CDR1 is SGHRS and CDR2 is YFSETQ. CDR3 residues: CASSLDRGDTEAFF. The CDR3 DNA reads as TGCGCCAGCAGCTTGGACAGGGGTGACACTGAAGCTTTCTTT.

The chain has TRBV4-2 and TRBJ2-5; D assignment may be TRBD1 or TRBD2 (5 bases each). The germline V gene encodes CDR1 LGHNA and CDR2 YNFKEQ. This CDR3 region has 15 residues. Trimming pared 1 base from V and 6 bases from J, leaving 15 bases between. CDR3 in amino acids: CASSQGVGGTKTQYF. As DNA, the CDR3 is TGTGCCAGCAGCCAAGGGGTTGGGGGTACAAAGACCCAGTACTTC.

This clone showed up just a few times. The chain's CDR3 is CASPTNTEAFF. The CDR3 nucleotides are TGTGCCAGCCCCACAAACACTGAAGCTTTCTTT. The J gene is TRBJ1-1, the V gene TRBV6-5; no reliable D call. The CDR3 loop spans 11 amino acids. Trimming took 8 bases from V and 2 from J, leaving 6 bases between them. Germline assignment: CDR1 MNHEY and CDR2 SVGAGI.

The chain uses TRBV5-8 and TRBJ2-7; D is possibly TRBD2 (5 bases). The CDR3 has 14 residues. The ends were cut back, 0 bases at V and 9 bases at J, with 16 bases in the middle. From germline, CDR1 is SGHTS and CDR2 YDEGEE. This CDR3 is CASSLVGVGIPQYF. CDR3 DNA sequence: TGTGCCAGCAGCTTGGTCGGGGTAGGGATTCCGCAGTACTTC.

The rearrangement links TRBV5-4 to TRBJ2-3; tentative D call: TRBD2 (6 bases). Germline-derived CDR1 and CDR2 are SGHNT and YYREEE (reference sequence). There are 16 residues in the CDR3. V was trimmed by 3 bases and J by 2 bases, leaving 16 bases between them. As DNA, the CDR3 is TGTGCCAGCAGCTCCGGCTTCGCGGGGCCCACAGATACGCAGTATTTT. Amino acid sequence: CASSSGFAGPTDTQYF.

CDR3 amino acids: CASQVDRGRTLGAFF. CDR3 nucleotide sequence: TGTGCCAGTCAGGTAGACAGGGGGCGCACCTTGGGCGCTTTCTTT. The chain combines TRBV6-5 with TRBJ1-1, with TRBD1 matching 10 bases. Germline values: CDR1 MNHEY, CDR2 SVGAGI. The ends lost 9 bases at V and 11 bases at J; junction bases unmatched: 18. This CDR3 has 15 amino acids.

V gene TRBV3-1 (or the pseudogene TRBV3-2) combines with J gene TRBJ2-5, with a weak D call TRBD2 (5 bases). V was shortened by 4 bases and J by 4 bases, with 10 bases between the two germline ends. There are 13 residues in the CDR3. Germline CDR1 reads LGHDT; CDR2 reads YNNKEL (reference sequence). CDR3 residues: CASSPSSPETQYF. CDR3 sequence (DNA): TGTGCCAGCAGCCCTAGCAGTCCAGAGACCCAGTACTTC.

The chain carries TRBV3-1 (or the pseudogene TRBV3-2) and TRBJ1-2; D gene uncertain. V was cut by 0 bases and J by 4 bases, with 12 bases left in between. Germline V gene lookup returns CDR1 LGHDT and CDR2 YNNKEL (reference sequence). CDR3 size: 15 residues. This chain's CDR3 is CASSQDYKQFYGYTF. CDR3 coding DNA: TGTGCCAGCAGCCAAGATTATAAACAGTTCTATGGCTACACCTTC.

The chain has TRBV25-1 and TRBJ1-5; D remains ambiguous. CDR1 and CDR2 (germline): MGHDK, SYGVNS. V was pared by 1 base and J by 4 bases, with 11 bases between. The CDR3 spans 15 residues. The CDR3 DNA follows: TGTGCCAGCAGTGAATGGCGCAGAGTTAATCAGCCCCAGCATTTT. The encoded protein is CASSEWRRVNQPQHF.